These T cell receptor beta chains were read from a single sample in a study of CD8 T cells in Susac syndrome. MiXCR was run by TCRdb on the immunoSEQ multiplex PCR reads, yielding one entry per CDR3 protein. The sample consists of some 250,000 distinct CDR3 sequences, 90% to 96% of them appearing once. The specimen sequenced was CD4+ T cells from PBMCs. Receptors were obtained from a human donor with Susac syndrome. The CDR3 runs from the conserved cysteine through the conserved F or W. The order of the fields is V gene, D gene, J gene, clone size, CDR3 DNA, CDR3 protein. A D gene is named only where the DNA matches it firmly. Clone size is shown for a subset of rows, as once, few, many or a class of expanded clone.

TRBV5-1	TRBD1	TRBJ2-7	NA	TGCGCCAGCGAACCGGGACAGGGGACCTACGAGCAGTACTTC	CASEPGQGTYEQYF
TRBV27	NA	TRBJ1-1	few	TGTGCCAGCAGTCATGACCGGGACACTGAAGCTTTCTTT	CASSHDRDTEAFF
TRBV29-1	TRBD1	TRBJ2-5	NA	TGCAGCGTCAAGGACAGGCTTGGGGAGACCCAGTACTTC	CSVKDRLGETQYF
TRBV30	TRBD2	TRBJ2-7	NA	TGTGCCTTCTCGGGACTAGCGGGCTACTACGAGCAGTACTTC	CAFSGLAGYYEQYF
TRBV9	NA	TRBJ2-1	NA	TGTGCCAGCAGCGTAAGTGGAGGCAGGTCTCTTGAGCAGTTCTTC	CASSVSGGRSLEQFF
TRBV28	NA	TRBJ2-3	NA	TGTGCCAGCAGTTTATCCCAGGCTAGAGTCACAGATACGCAGTATTTT	CASSLSQARVTDTQYF
TRBV2	NA	TRBJ2-5	NA	TGTGCCAGCAGCAACATAGGGGCGCAAGAGACCCAGTACTTC	CASSNIGAQETQYF
TRBV3-1	NA	TRBJ1-4	NA	TGTGCCAGCAGCCAAGACCCGACGTGGGGGGCGAGTGAAAAACTGTTTTTT	CASSQDPTWGASEKLFF
TRBV28	NA	TRBJ2-3	NA	TGTGCCAGCAGCCTTCGTGGCGCAGATACGCAGTATTTT	CASSLRGADTQYF
TRBV10-3	TRBD1	TRBJ1-2	NA	TGTGCCATCAGTCCGGGACAGGGGGCGCGGGGCTACACCTTC	CAISPGQGARGYTF
TRBV20-1	NA	TRBJ1-1	NA	TGCAGTGCTAGAGCCAACAGGGTCCCTCCGGAGGCTTTCTTT	CSARANRVPPEAFF
TRBV7-2	TRBD2	TRBJ2-5	once	TGTGCCAGCAGCCGGAGGGCTAGCGGGAGTCAAGAGACCCAGTACTTC	CASSRRASGSQETQYF
TRBV6-1	NA	TRBJ1-1	NA	TGTGCCAGCAGAGTACGAATGAACACTGAAGCTTTCTTT	CASRVRMNTEAFF
TRBV24-1	TRBD1	TRBJ2-6	NA	TGTGCCACCAGTGACCGGGACAGGTTCTCTGGGGCCAACGTCCTGACTTTC	CATSDRDRFSGANVLTF
TRBV5-4	NA	TRBJ1-1	NA	TGTGCCAGCAGCTCCGACGGGAGCACTGAAGCTTTCTTT	CASSSDGSTEAFF
TRBV5-6	NA	TRBJ2-3	NA	TGTGCCAGCAGCTATTTTACATCCCTCCATACGCAGTATTTT	CASSYFTSLHTQYF
TRBV7-6	TRBD1	TRBJ2-5	once	TGTGCCAGCAGCCCAGGACAGGGGGGACCAGGGACCCAGTACTTC	CASSPGQGGPGTQYF
TRBV9	NA	TRBJ1-2	NA	TGTGCCAGCAGCGTAGAGGTGGGGGACTATGGCTACACCTTC	CASSVEVGDYGYTF
TRBV18	NA	TRBJ2-5	NA	TGTGCCAGCTCCCAAAGCCCAAGCCACCAAGAGACCCAGTACTTC	CASSQSPSHQETQYF
TRBV20-1	TRBD2	TRBJ2-1	NA	TGCAGTGCTAGGCGGGAGGGCCAAGTAGGCAATGAGCAGTTCTTC	CSARREGQVGNEQFF
TRBV14	NA	TRBJ1-1	NA	TGTGCCAGCAGCCAAGTCCCGGGGGACACTGAAGCTTTCTTT	CASSQVPGDTEAFF
TRBV4-1	TRBD1	TRBJ2-5	NA	TGCGCCAGCAGCCAGACAGGGTTGAGCGAGACCCAGTACTTC	CASSQTGLSETQYF
TRBV21-1	NA	TRBJ1-5	NA	TGTGCCAGCTGTCCGGGGCCTGTAGAGCCCCAGCATTTT	CASCPGPVEPQHF
TRBV20-1	NA	TRBJ1-2	NA	TGCAGTGCTAGAGAGGCGGACCGTGGATGGAGCTACACCTTC	CSAREADRGWSYTF
TRBV28	TRBD2	TRBJ2-1	NA	TGTGCCAGCAGTTCCCCTAGCGGGACCCCCTACAATGAGCAGTTCTTC	CASSSPSGTPYNEQFF
TRBV29-1	TRBD2	TRBJ2-1	NA	TGCAGCGTTGGGACCGGGACTAGCTCCTACAATGAGCAGTTCTTC	CSVGTGTSSYNEQFF
TRBV7-2	TRBD2	TRBJ2-7	NA	TGTGCCAGCAGCGCCGGTCGGGCTAGCGGATTCTTATACGAGCAGTACTTC	CASSAGRASGFLYEQYF
TRBV5-1	NA	TRBJ2-1	NA	TGCGCCAGCAGCTTGCCTGGGGATGAGCAGTTCTTC	CASSLPGDEQFF
TRBV20-1	TRBD2	TRBJ2-4	NA	TGCAGTGCTAGTGGGGAACTAGCGGGAGTGGGGGCCAAAAACATTCAGTACTTC	CSASGELAGVGAKNIQYF
TRBV12-3/TRBV12-4	NA	TRBJ1-2	once	TGTGCCAGCGCCAAGGGACTCAACTATGGCTACACCTTC	CASAKGLNYGYTF
TRBV11-1	NA	TRBJ2-1	NA	TGTGCCAGCAGTACGGCGGGACCCGACAATGAGCAGTTCTTC	CASSTAGPDNEQFF
TRBV2	TRBD1	TRBJ2-7	NA	TGTGCCAGCAGTATTCGGGACAGGGGCTACTTC	CASSIRDRGYF
TRBV7-3	NA	TRBJ2-7	NA	TGTGCCAGCAGCTTTGATCAGTTCGACGAGCAGTACTTC	CASSFDQFDEQYF
TRBV5-1	NA	TRBJ2-5	NA	TGCGCCAGCAGCACCGACAGACCGGGGGAGACCCAGTACTTC	CASSTDRPGETQYF
TRBV28	NA	TRBJ1-2	once	TGTGCCAGCGGGATACAGTCTAACTATGGCTACACCTTC	CASGIQSNYGYTF
TRBV30	NA	TRBJ2-3	NA	TGTGCCTGGAGTGTACCCCCTAGCCCTAGCACAGATACGCAGTATTTT	CAWSVPPSPSTDTQYF
TRBV11-1	NA	TRBJ1-1	NA	TGTGCCAGCAGCCCTTTGGGGGACCAAGGAGGTGAAGCTTTCTTT	CASSPLGDQGGEAFF
TRBV5-1	NA	TRBJ1-2	NA	TGCGCCAGCAGCTTTGGCGCGGTCGACTATGGCTACACCTTC	CASSFGAVDYGYTF
TRBV20-1	NA	TRBJ1-5	NA	TGCAGTGCTTCCGCGGATGGCAATCAGCCCCAGCATTTT	CSASADGNQPQHF
TRBV2	NA	TRBJ2-7	NA	TGTGCCAGCAATACCGGGAGCTACGAGCAGTACTTC	CASNTGSYEQYF